This T cell receptor beta chain is drawn from a study of T cells after yellow fever vaccination. Overall study findings and caveats: From the bulk population, abundant clonotypes could contaminate and appear within FACS-sorted repertoires.

Germline CDR1 DFQATT, CDR2 SNEGSKA (reference sequence). V shed 1 base and J 7 bases; nucleotides not matched to a gene: 8. This CDR3 contains 14 residues. Concerning this clonotype: The antigen is unknown.

TCRdb used MiXCR to reprocess the 5' RACE reads, holding one entry per CDR3 protein. In the table there are around 600,000 distinct CDR3 sequences, 9% to 15% of which are singletons. The starting material was PBMCs, obtained on the day of the yellow fever booster vaccination. The V gene is TRBV20-1, the J gene TRBJ1-1; 8 bases fit TRBD1. The clonotype was recovered from a man in his thirties or forties who received the YFV17D yellow fever vaccine. CDR3 DNA sequence: TGCAGTGCTAGAGGAGACAGGGGACCAATTGAAGCTTTCTTT. As protein: CSARGDRGPIEAFF.